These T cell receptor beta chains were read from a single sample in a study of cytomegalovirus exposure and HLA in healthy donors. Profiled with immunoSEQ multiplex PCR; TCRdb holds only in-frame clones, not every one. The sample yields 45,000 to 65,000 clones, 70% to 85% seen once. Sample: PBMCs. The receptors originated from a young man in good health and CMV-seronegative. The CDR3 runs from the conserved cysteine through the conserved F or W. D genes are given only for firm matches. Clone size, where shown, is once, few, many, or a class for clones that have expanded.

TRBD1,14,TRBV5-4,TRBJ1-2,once,CASRPDRAAYGYTF,TGTGCCAGCAGACCGGACAGGGCTGCCTATGGCTACACCTTC
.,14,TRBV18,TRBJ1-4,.,CASSPRATNEKLFF,TGTGCCAGCTCACCGCGAGCAACTAATGAAAAACTGTTTTTT
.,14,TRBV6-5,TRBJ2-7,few,CASSLLANSYEQYF,TGTGCCAGCAGTTTGCTAGCGAACTCCTACGAGCAGTACTTC
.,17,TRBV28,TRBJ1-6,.,CASSLLGGQRLNSPLHF,TGTGCCAGCAGTTTATTAGGAGGACAGAGACTTAATTCACCCCTCCACTTT
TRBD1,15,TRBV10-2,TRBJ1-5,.,CASSEGTGGNQPQHF,TGCGCCAGCAGTGAAGGGACAGGTGGGAATCAGCCCCAGCATTTT
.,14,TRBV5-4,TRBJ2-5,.,CASSRNGLQETQYF,TGTGCCAGCAGCAGGAACGGACTCCAAGAGACCCAGTACTTC
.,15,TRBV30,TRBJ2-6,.,CAWSVRGSGANVLTF,TGTGCCTGGAGTGTACGGGGCTCTGGGGCCAACGTCCTGACTTTC
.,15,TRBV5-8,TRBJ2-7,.,CASSPRGTSSYEQYF,TGTGCCAGCAGCCCAAGAGGAACCTCCTCCTACGAGCAGTACTTC
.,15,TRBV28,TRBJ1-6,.,CASSDQTGTNSPLHF,TGTGCCAGCAGTGACCAAACAGGCACCAATTCACCCCTCCACTTT
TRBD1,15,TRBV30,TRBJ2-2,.,CAWSAGQGAPGELFF,TGTGCCTGGAGTGCCGGTCAGGGGGCGCCGGGGGAGCTGTTTTTT